These 29 T cell receptor beta chains share one sample of origin, sequenced in a study of beta chain features in type 1 diabetes. Every isolated RNA sample was fully reverse transcribed, so sequencing captured expressed TCRB transcripts. The data were produced by immunoSEQ multiplex PCR, yet TCRdb's version contains in-frame clones alone and is incomplete. The repertoire holds 120,000 to 150,000 clones, with about 44% as singletons. Sequencing used Tregs from blood. The origin of the receptors is a man younger than 35 in good health.

In its sample, this clone was seen a few times. The rearrangement links TRBV29-1 to TRBJ1-1; 9 nucleotides match TRBD1. The J segment lost 4 bases and the V segment lost 6 bases, leaving 9 bases of the junction unmatched. CDR3 length: 14 amino acids. The germline CDR1 and CDR2 sequences are SQVTM and ANQGSEA. The DNA for the CDR3 is TGCAGCGTCGTTCCGGGACAGGGACGCACTGAAGCTTTCTTT. It is translated as CSVVPGQGRTEAFF.

The chain links TRBV6-5 to TRBJ2-1; TRBD1 aligns across 7 bases. The J segment lost 2 bases and the V segment lost 11 bases, leaving 9 bases of the junction unmatched. The CDR3 extends over 14 amino acids. Germline-derived CDR1 and CDR2 are MNHEY and SVGAGI. CDR3 sequence reads: CAVARGQTYNEQFF. CDR3 nucleotide sequence: TGTGCCGTAGCTAGGGGACAGACCTACAATGAGCAGTTCTTC.

This clone came up a few times. The rearrangement links TRBV7-9 to TRBJ2-1; the match to TRBD2 covers 10 bases. From germline, CDR1 is SEHNR and CDR2 FQNEAQ (reference sequence). The CDR3 length is 17 residues. Trimming cost V 2 bases and J 8 bases; bases outside gene matches: 12. CDR3 DNA: TGTGCCAGCAGCTTATATCTAACTAGCGGGATTAGAGATGAGCAGTTCTTC. This translates into CASSLYLTSGIRDEQFF.

This chain uses TRBV15 with TRBJ1-5, with no clear D. The CDR3 spans 14 residues. The germline gives CDR1 LNHNV, CDR2 YYDKDF (reference sequence). V was trimmed by 6 bases and J by 0 bases, leaving 9 bases between them. CDR3 sequence: CATSPRYSNQPQHF. The CDR3 DNA sequence: TGTGCCACCAGTCCTAGGTATAGCAATCAGCCCCAGCATTTT.

This clone was seen only a few times. The chain combines TRBV9 with TRBJ2-1, with a weak D call TRBD2 (6 bases). The CDR3 extends over 15 amino acids. V gave up 0 bases and J gave up 8 bases, with 15 bases separating them. CDR1 and CDR2 from the germline V gene are SGDLS and YYNGEE. The CDR3 coding sequence is TGTGCCAGCAGCGTAGTCGGGCTAGCGACGTATGAGCAGTTCTTC. Translation: CASSVVGLATYEQFF.

The V and J genes are TRBV9 and TRBJ2-7, with 10 bases lining up with TRBD2. The length of the CDR3 is 14 residues. The J segment lost 5 bases and the V segment lost 2 bases, leaving 4 bases of the junction unmatched. CDR1 and CDR2 from the germline V gene are SGDLS and YYNGEE. The CDR3 DNA sequence: TGTGCCAGCAGCGTTTTAGCGGGGGGACACGAGCAGTACTTC. It translates to CASSVLAGGHEQYF.

The V gene is TRBV7-6, the J gene TRBJ2-3, with 9 nucleotides matching TRBD2. Germline values: CDR1 SGHVS, CDR2 FNYEAQ. This CDR3 is 18 amino acids long. Trimming cost V 4 bases and J 0 bases; bases outside gene matches: 11. CDR3 DNA: TGTGCCAGCAGCTCCTTGACTAGCGGAGAATCTAGCACAGATACGCAGTATTTT. Translation: CASSSLTSGESSTDTQYF.

CDR3 DNA: TGTGCCAGCAGTGAAAGTACTAGCGGGTACCAAGAGACCCAGTACTTC. The encoded protein is CASSESTSGYQETQYF. The chain uses TRBV28 and TRBJ2-5; 9 bases map to TRBD2. Germline lookup yields CDR1 MDHEN and CDR2 SYDVKM. Germline trimming cut 5 bases from V and 0 bases from J; bases unmatched to any gene: 7. The CDR3 is 16 residues long. Variable domain in full (rest from reference TRBV28 and TRBJ2-5): DVKVTQSSRYLVKRTGEKVFLECVQDMDHENMFWYRQDPGLGLRLIYFSYDVKMKEKGDIPEGYSVSREKKERFSLILESASTNQTSMYLCASSESTSGYQETQYFGPGTRLLVL.

The V gene is TRBV7-3, the J gene TRBJ2-3; TRBD1 matches 7 bases. The junction had 8 bases not matched to a gene; V was cut back by 5 bases and J by 3 bases. Germline CDR1 and CDR2: SGHTA and FQGTGA. The CDR3 is 15 amino acids. This chain's CDR3 is CASSTGTATTDTQYF. For the CDR3, the DNA is TGTGCCAGCAGCACAGGGACAGCAACTACAGATACGCAGTATTTT.

In its sample, this clone was seen a few times. J is TRBJ2-5 and V is TRBV7-2; the match to TRBD1 covers 8 bases. The CDR3 contains 15 residues. CDR1 and CDR2 from the germline V gene are SGHTA and FQGNSA. Trimming removed 1 base from V and 5 bases from J; junction bases left unmatched: 6. DNA of the CDR3: TGTGCCAGCAGCTTAGGGACAGGGTGGCTGGAGACCCAGTACTTC. Its protein product is CASSLGTGWLETQYF. Full variable domain (rest looked up from reference TRBV7-2 and TRBJ2-5): GAGVSQSPSNKVTEKGKDVELRCDPISGHTALYWYRQSLGQGLEFLIYFQGNSAPDKSGLPSDRFSAERTGGSVSTLTIQRTQQEDSAVYLCASSLGTGWLETQYFGPGTRLLVL.

This clone was seen a handful of times. The chain uses TRBV6-5 and TRBJ2-7; 11 nucleotides match TRBD2. CDR1 and CDR2 (germline): MNHEY, SVGAGI. With 2 bases clipped from V and 2 bases from J, the junction kept 5 bases outside the gene matches. The CDR3 is 16 amino acids. The DNA for the CDR3 is TGTGCCAGCAGTTACGGGGGACTAGCGGAGACCTACGAGCAGTACTTC. It codes for CASSYGGLAETYEQYF.

The rearrangement links TRBV6-5 to TRBJ1-5, with D tentatively TRBD1 (5 bases). Germline lookup yields CDR1 MNHEY and CDR2 SVGAGI. This CDR3 region has 14 residues. Trimming cost V 6 bases and J 4 bases, with 13 bases left between them. In DNA form, the CDR3 reads TGTGCCAGCAGCCGCGGGGCAGAAAATCAGCCCCAGCATTTT. Its translation: CASSRGAENQPQHF.

This clone has more than one count but fewer than ten. This sample includes further DNA sequences coding for the same CDR3. The chain joins TRBV7-2 to TRBJ1-1; 8 bases are shared with TRBD1. Per the germline V gene, CDR1 is SGHTA and CDR2 is FQGNSA. The length of the CDR3 is 14 residues. V shed 5 bases, J shed 0 bases, and the junction held 2 bases outside the gene matches. This chain's CDR3 is CASSRGQVNTEAFF. The CDR3 coding sequence is TGTGCCAGCAGCCGGGGACAGGTGAACACTGAAGCTTTCTTT.

In this sample, this clone turned up a few times. The chain uses TRBV4-3 and TRBJ2-1; weak D call: TRBD1 (7 bases). The CDR3 extends over 16 amino acids. V lost 2 bases, J lost 4 bases, and 15 bases lay in between. Germline CDR1 is LGHNA and CDR2 is YSLEER. The CDR3 bases are TGCGCCAGCAGCCAAACTCTAGCAGGGGGGTACAATGAGCAGTTCTTC. Protein sequence: CASSQTLAGGYNEQFF.

The genes are TRBV10-3 and TRBJ2-7; TRBD2 aligns across 7 bases. The CDR3 loop spans 14 amino acids. Germline lookup yields CDR1 ENHRY and CDR2 SYGVKD. The junction had 5 bases not matched to a gene; V was cut back by 6 bases and J by 0 bases. CDR3 protein: CAIRDRDYSYEQYF. For the CDR3, the DNA is TGTGCCATCAGAGACCGGGACTACTCCTACGAGCAGTACTTC.

The chain has TRBV27 and TRBJ1-2; a weak D match, TRBD1 (5 bases). The germline V gene encodes CDR1 MNHEY and CDR2 SMNVEV (reference sequence). The V end was cut by 5 bases, the J end by 3 bases, with 13 bases between. This CDR3 comprises 14 residues. This CDR3 is CASSRDGGDYGYTF. The CDR3 region has the DNA TGTGCCAGCAGTCGTGACGGGGGTGACTATGGCTACACCTTC.

This chain connects TRBV28 to TRBJ1-1, with TRBD1 identical over 7 bases. Germline V lookup: CDR1 MDHEN, CDR2 SYDVKM. The CDR3 extends over 16 amino acids. After removal of 7 bases from V and 4 bases from J, the junction contained 15 bases not matched to a gene. This chain's CDR3 is CASKRGRVVFFTEAFF. The CDR3, as DNA: TGTGCCAGCAAGAGGGGGCGAGTCGTTTTTTTCACTGAAGCTTTCTTT.

The J gene is TRBJ2-7, the V gene TRBV5-1, with 13 positions matching TRBD2. The CDR3 sequence is 19 residues long. With 2 bases clipped from V and 2 bases from J, the junction kept 13 bases outside the gene matches. The germline CDR1 and CDR2 sequences are SGHRS and YFSETQ. The CDR3 protein is CASSLHGTSGARPTYEQYF. Written as DNA, the CDR3 is TGCGCCAGCAGCTTACACGGGACTAGCGGGGCCCGCCCCACCTACGAGCAGTACTTC. The full variable domain, completed using reference TRBV5-1 and TRBJ2-7, is KAGVTQTPRYLIKTRGQQVTLSCSPISGHRSVSWYQQTPGQGLQFLFEYFSETQRNKGNFPGRFSGRQFSNSRSEMNVSTLELGDSALYLCASSLHGTSGARPTYEQYFGPGTRLTVT.

The chain is built from TRBV28 and TRBJ1-2, with TRBD1 matching over 7 bases. Trimming took 6 bases from V and 6 from J; bases not matched to a gene: 10. This CDR3 has 14 amino acids. CDR1 is MDHEN and CDR2 is SYDVKM in the germline V gene. The CDR3 spells CASSSPDRVHGYTF. In DNA, the CDR3 is TGTGCCAGCAGCTCCCCCGACAGGGTCCATGGCTACACCTTC.

The chain recombines TRBV5-1 with TRBJ2-6; D is possibly TRBD1 (6 bases). The CDR3 sequence is 17 residues long. The V and J ends lost 5 bases and 4 bases respectively, with 19 bases between them. Germline CDR1 reads SGHRS; CDR2 reads YFSETQ. The CDR3 sequence is CASSFLQGLSGANVLTF. The CDR3 region has the DNA TGCGCCAGCAGTTTTCTACAGGGTCTCTCCGGGGCCAACGTCCTGACTTTC.

This clone was recorded a few times. The CDR3 nucleotides are TGCGCCAGCAGCTTGACTAGCGGGAAAGATGAGCAGTTCTTC. Amino acid sequence: CASSLTSGKDEQFF. This chain uses TRBV5-1 with TRBJ2-1; the match to TRBD2 covers 10 bases. V shed 1 base and J 8 bases; nucleotides not matched to a gene: 3. CDR1 and CDR2 from the germline V gene are SGHRS and YFSETQ. This CDR3 has 14 amino acids.

In DNA, the CDR3 is TGTGCCTGGAGTTTCGGGACAGGGGTTACCGGGGAGCTGTTTTTT. This codes for CAWSFGTGVTGELFF. The chain links TRBV30 to TRBJ2-2; 10 bases are shared with TRBD1. Unmatched junction bases numbered 5, after V lost 2 bases and J lost 5 bases. The germline CDR1 and CDR2 sequences are GTSNPN and SVGIG (reference sequence). The CDR3 has 15 amino acids.

This clone was counted between two and nine times. The chain has TRBV7-3 and TRBJ1-1; D unclear. Germline loops: CDR1 SGHTA, CDR2 FQGTGA. CDR3 size: 13 residues. V was pared by 4 bases and J by 0 bases, with 6 bases between. CDR3 in amino acids: CASSSQMNTEAFF. CDR3 DNA: TGTGCCAGCAGCTCTCAGATGAACACTGAAGCTTTCTTT.

This chain uses TRBV18 with TRBJ2-7, with D perhaps TRBD2 (5 bases). From germline, CDR1 is KGHSH and CDR2 LQKENI. CDR3 length: 13 residues. The V end was cut by 1 base, the J end by 5 bases, with 9 bases between. The CDR3 spells CASSPLEGNEQYF. DNA of the CDR3: TGTGCCAGCTCACCACTAGAGGGAAACGAGCAGTACTTC. Using reference TRBV18 and TRBJ2-7 for the parts outside the CDR3, the full variable domain is NAGVMQNPRHLVRRRGQEARLRCSPMKGHSHVYWYRQLPEEGLKFMVYLQKENIIDESGMPKERFSAEFPKEGPSILRIQQVVRGDSAAYFCASSPLEGNEQYFGPGTRLTVT.

The V gene is TRBV4-2, the J gene TRBJ2-6, with D unclear. Per germline, CDR1 LGHNA and CDR2 YNFKEQ. Trimming left V 1 base short and J 0 bases short, with 7 bases between. This CDR3 comprises 16 residues. The CDR3 sequence: CASSQGPSSGANVLTF. DNA for the CDR3: TGTGCCAGCAGCCAAGGTCCCTCCTCTGGGGCCAACGTCCTGACTTTC.

The chain carries TRBV5-1 and TRBJ1-4; D is possibly TRBD1 (6 bases). Trimming shortened V by 4 bases and J by 8 bases, and 12 bases separated the two germline ends. Looked up from germline, CDR1 is SGHRS and CDR2 is YFSETQ. This CDR3 has 13 residues. CDR3 nucleotides: TGCGCCAGCAGCGCGAATCAGGGGGAAAAACTGTTTTTT. Its protein product is CASSANQGEKLFF.

The chain combines TRBV27 with TRBJ2-1, with 13 nucleotides matching TRBD2. V shed 4 bases, J shed 5 bases, and the junction held 5 bases outside the gene matches. CDR3 length equals 16 residues. Per germline, CDR1 MNHEY and CDR2 SMNVEV (reference sequence). The DNA of the CDR3 is TGTGCCAGCAGTTCCCCCGGGACTAGCGGGGACAATGAGCAGTTCTTC. Its protein product is CASSSPGTSGDNEQFF.

The V gene is TRBV5-1, the J gene TRBJ2-5; D unclear. The J call may be faulty, since TRBJ2-7 better matches the DNA end. Germline assignment: CDR1 SGHRS and CDR2 YFSETQ. The CDR3 loop spans 12 amino acids. The CDR3 DNA sequence: TGCGCCAGCGGCGGAAACGTCTACGAGCAGTACTTC. Translating gives CASGGNVYEQYF.

This clone was observed a handful of times. The chain carries TRBV2 and TRBJ1-1, with TRBD1 matching over 8 bases. Germline loops: CDR1 SNHLY, CDR2 FYNNEI. The length of the CDR3 is 12 residues. Trimming removed 6 bases from V and 4 bases from J; junction bases left unmatched: 1. The CDR3: CASRGQGTEAFF. As DNA, the CDR3 is TGTGCCAGCAGAGGACAGGGCACTGAAGCTTTCTTT. Full variable domain (missing parts from reference TRBV2 and TRBJ1-1): EPEVTQTPSHQVTQMGQEVILRCVPISNHLYFYWYRQILGQKVEFLVSFYNNEISEKSEIFDDQFSVERPDGSNFTLKIRSTKLEDSAMYFCASRGQGTEAFFGQGTRLTVV.